These T cell receptor beta chains were read from a single sample in a study of T cell repertoires in cytomegalovirus infection. TCRdb called the reads again in MiXCR, with one record for every CDR3 protein. The top ten hold roughly 13% of the sample, which has 350,000 to 500,000 distinct CDR3 sequences, 25% to 40% seen once. The sample taken for sequencing was PBMCs. The receptor set was obtained from a human donor in good health (CMV status not recorded). Some clones in this sample may be carry-over from other donors' samples. The CDR3 runs from the conserved cysteine through the conserved F or W. The order of the fields is V gene, D gene, clone size, J gene, CDR3 protein, CDR3 DNA. A D gene is named only where the DNA matches it firmly. The listing skips clone size in some rows; elsewhere it reads once, few, many or a size class.

v_gene: TRBV6-6; d_gene: .; abundance: .; j_gene: TRBJ2-1; CDR3aa: CASSYSSYRGGKKEQFF; CDR3nt: TGTGCCAGCAGTTACTCGAGTTACAGGGGGGGTAAGAAGGAGCAGTTCTTC
v_gene: TRBV6-2/TRBV6-3; d_gene: .; abundance: .; j_gene: TRBJ1-5; CDR3aa: CASGRAQDWSSNQPQHF; CDR3nt: TGTGCCAGCGGCCGGGCACAGGATTGGTCTAGCAATCAGCCCCAGCATTTT
v_gene: TRBV18; d_gene: .; abundance: .; j_gene: TRBJ2-5; CDR3aa: CASSPPRTVEETQYF; CDR3nt: TGTGCCAGCTCACCACCGAGGACAGTGGAGGAGACCCAGTACTTC
v_gene: TRBV4-1; d_gene: .; abundance: .; j_gene: TRBJ2-2; CDR3aa: CASSQDLGRGKAGELFF; CDR3nt: TGCGCCAGCAGCCAAGATCTGGGTCGCGGGAAGGCCGGGGAGCTGTTTTTT
v_gene: TRBV12-3/TRBV12-4; d_gene: .; abundance: few; j_gene: TRBJ2-5; CDR3aa: CASSLSKTGETQYF; CDR3nt: TGTGCCAGCAGTTTGTCCAAAACGGGAGAGACCCAGTACTTC
v_gene: TRBV4-1; d_gene: TRBD1; abundance: .; j_gene: TRBJ1-2; CDR3aa: CASSRDSQGDYGYTF; CDR3nt: TGCGCCAGCAGCCGCGATTCACAGGGGGACTATGGCTACACCTTC
v_gene: TRBV7-2; d_gene: TRBD1; abundance: many; j_gene: TRBJ1-5; CDR3aa: CASSFDRGDQPQHF; CDR3nt: TGTGCCAGCAGCTTCGACAGGGGCGATCAGCCCCAGCATTTT
v_gene: TRBV28; d_gene: .; abundance: few; j_gene: TRBJ2-5; CDR3aa: CASSLQRSEQETQYF; CDR3nt: TGTGCCAGCAGTTTGCAAAGGAGTGAGCAAGAGACCCAGTACTTC
v_gene: TRBV7-9; d_gene: .; abundance: .; j_gene: TRBJ2-2; CDR3aa: CASSFRPGELFF; CDR3nt: TGTGCCAGCAGCTTTCGTCCCGGGGAGCTGTTTTTT
v_gene: TRBV15; d_gene: .; abundance: .; j_gene: TRBJ2-5; CDR3aa: CATSREGLETQYF; CDR3nt: TGTGCCACCAGCAGAGAGGGCTTGGAGACCCAGTACTTC
v_gene: TRBV2; d_gene: .; abundance: few; j_gene: TRBJ1-3; CDR3aa: CASSPGSRNTIYF; CDR3nt: TGTGCCAGCAGTCCCGGATCCCGAAACACCATATATTTT
v_gene: TRBV10-1; d_gene: .; abundance: few; j_gene: TRBJ2-2; CDR3aa: CASNTGSGVLFF; CDR3nt: TGCGCCAGCAATACAGGGTCTGGTGTGCTGTTTTTT
v_gene: TRBV25-1; d_gene: .; abundance: many; j_gene: TRBJ2-1; CDR3aa: CASSHDRSLYNEQFF; CDR3nt: TGTGCCAGCAGTCACGACAGATCTCTGTACAATGAGCAGTTCTTC
v_gene: TRBV12-3/TRBV12-4; d_gene: TRBD2; abundance: .; j_gene: TRBJ2-7; CDR3aa: CASSSIAGTAYEQYF; CDR3nt: TGTGCCAGCAGTTCGATAGCGGGGACCGCCTACGAGCAGTACTTC
v_gene: TRBV12-3/TRBV12-4; d_gene: .; abundance: .; j_gene: TRBJ2-7; CDR3aa: CASSLWGGYEQYF; CDR3nt: TGTGCCAGCAGTTTATGGGGTGGGTACGAGCAGTACTTC
v_gene: TRBV6-5; d_gene: .; abundance: few; j_gene: TRBJ2-2; CDR3aa: CASSYSRQGNTGELFF; CDR3nt: TGTGCCAGCAGTTACTCCCGGCAGGGGAACACCGGGGAGCTGTTTTTT
v_gene: TRBV2; d_gene: .; abundance: .; j_gene: TRBJ2-1; CDR3aa: CATPLENNEQFF; CDR3nt: TGTGCCACCCCGCTGGAAAACAATGAGCAGTTCTTC
v_gene: TRBV2; d_gene: TRBD2; abundance: .; j_gene: TRBJ2-3; CDR3aa: CASSEARGDASTDTQYF; CDR3nt: TGTGCCAGCAGTGAAGCGCGGGGGGATGCTAGCACAGATACGCAGTATTTT
v_gene: TRBV4-2; d_gene: .; abundance: few; j_gene: TRBJ1-3; CDR3aa: CASSQVGTTGNTIYF; CDR3nt: TGTGCCAGCAGCCAAGTTGGGACGACTGGAAACACCATATATTTT
v_gene: TRBV7-2; d_gene: .; abundance: once; j_gene: TRBJ1-4; CDR3aa: CASHSQTGRNEKLFF; CDR3nt: TGTGCCAGCCACTCTCAAACAGGAAGGAATGAAAAACTGTTTTTT
v_gene: TRBV28; d_gene: .; abundance: .; j_gene: TRBJ1-5; CDR3aa: CASSLSRTDNQPQHF; CDR3nt: TGTGCCAGCAGTTTATCCCGGACAGACAATCAGCCCCAGCATTTT
v_gene: TRBV4-1; d_gene: TRBD1; abundance: .; j_gene: TRBJ2-5; CDR3aa: CASSQSTGGSQETQYF; CDR3nt: TGCGCCAGCAGCCAATCTACAGGGGGATCACAAGAGACCCAGTACTTC
v_gene: TRBV6-6; d_gene: TRBD2; abundance: .; j_gene: TRBJ2-1; CDR3aa: CASTKSGGLKNEQFF; CDR3nt: TGTGCCAGCACCAAGAGCGGGGGGCTTAAGAATGAGCAGTTCTTC
v_gene: TRBV28; d_gene: .; abundance: many; j_gene: TRBJ1-6; CDR3aa: CASSFAGSYNSPLHF; CDR3nt: TGTGCCAGCAGTTTTGCAGGGTCCTATAATTCACCCCTCCACTTT
v_gene: TRBV6-1; d_gene: .; abundance: many; j_gene: TRBJ1-6; CDR3aa: CASSEAASYNSPLHF; CDR3nt: TGTGCCAGCAGTGAGGCAGCCTCCTATAATTCACCCCTCCACTTT
v_gene: TRBV15; d_gene: .; abundance: .; j_gene: TRBJ1-1; CDR3aa: CATSRAGGGTEDFF; CDR3nt: TGTGCCACCAGCAGAGCTGGGGGGGGCACTGAAGATTTCTTT